The entry that follows covers one T cell receptor beta chain sequence. The same CDR3 can be traced to other DNA sequences in this sample. The data were obtained in a study of shared clonotypes between healthy human individuals. CDR1 SGDLS and CDR2 YYNGEE come from the germline V gene. V was shortened by 0 bases and J by 3 bases, with 4 bases between the two germline ends. CDR3 length: 13 amino acids. Authors' data handling: From ImmunoSEQ came sequences covering only the junction and carrying no quality scores, so filtering differed. TCRdb's table, derived via immunoSEQ multiplex PCR, lists solely in-frame clones and lacks some. V, J and clone size reflect that table, while D and trimming were determined from the DNA. Here the sample spans a few million clones, around 94% being singletons.

Material for sequencing was naive CD4+ T cells sorted from blood. Subset: CD45RA+ positively selected. The clonotype comes from a man aged 18 to 29 in good health. The chain combines TRBV9 with TRBJ2-1; D unclear. The CDR3 protein is CASSVAVYNEQFF. CDR3 bases: TGTGCCAGCAGCGTAGCGGTCTACAATGAGCAGTTCTTC.